A single sample gave rise to the 14 T cell receptor beta chains below, sequenced in a study of blood T cell repertoires in COVID-19. The table came from immunoSEQ multiplex PCR; TCRdb's copy has only in-frame clones and leaves some out. Of 200,000 to 300,000 clones in the sample, approximately 80% were seen once. The sequencing sample was made of peripheral blood. The receptors derive from a woman of 80 years or more with COVID-19, enrolled during active disease.

This chain links TRBV12-3 or TRBV12-4 with TRBJ1-1; D remains unclear. V lost 1 base to trimming and J lost 4 bases, with 7 bases between them. This CDR3 comprises 13 residues. CDR3 nucleotides: TGTGCCAGCAGTTTAGGGGCGGGCACTGAAGCTTTCTTT. It codes for CASSLGAGTEAFF.

This clone was found once. The chain employs TRBV4-2 and TRBJ2-7; TRBD2 agrees at 10 bases. CDR1 LGHNA and CDR2 YNFKEQ come from the germline V gene. There are 16 residues in the CDR3. J was trimmed by 2 bases and V by 0 bases; bases with no gene match: 4. In nucleotides, the CDR3 is TGTGCCAGCAGCCAAGATCGGACTAGCGGTCCCTACGAGCAGTACTTC. Amino acid sequence: CASSQDRTSGPYEQYF.

This chain connects TRBV4-2 to TRBJ2-1; tentative D call: TRBD1 (6 bases). The germline CDR1 and CDR2 sequences are LGHNA and YNFKEQ. Trimming left V 3 bases short and J 1 base short, with 13 bases between. This CDR3 is 16 amino acids long. The CDR3 here is CASSHPTGRSYNEQFF. CDR3 coding DNA: TGTGCCAGCAGCCACCCTACAGGGCGGTCCTACAATGAGCAGTTCTTC.

V gene TRBV7-2 combines with J gene TRBJ1-6; TRBD1 matches at 8 bases. Germline V gene data show CDR1 as SGHTA and CDR2 as FQGNSA. V lost 5 bases, J lost 6 bases, and 3 bases stayed unmatched. CDR3 length equals 14 residues. Written as DNA, the CDR3 is TGTGCCAGCAGCCGGACAGGGACTAATTCACCCCTCCACTTT. It translates to CASSRTGTNSPLHF.

The V call is TRBV12-3 or TRBV12-4, the J call TRBJ2-1, with a possible D match to TRBD2 (5 bases). V shed 8 bases and J shed 3 bases, with 8 bases lying between them. The length of the CDR3 is 12 residues. The CDR3 loop reads CASGSVYNEQFF. The DNA for the CDR3 is TGTGCCAGCGGTAGCGTCTACAATGAGCAGTTCTTC.

The chain has TRBV6-1 and TRBJ1-2; 8 positions agree with TRBD1. The germline V gene has CDR1 MNHNS and CDR2 SASEGT. V lost 3 bases and J lost 4; bases outside the gene matches: 10. This CDR3 has 16 amino acids. The CDR3, as DNA: TGTGCCAGCAGTGATTCAAAGGGGACAGGAGGCTATGGCTACACCTTC. Translating it yields CASSDSKGTGGYGYTF.

This chain connects TRBV25-1 to TRBJ1-2, with 7 bases matching TRBD1. The CDR3 totals 16 residues. Germline trimming cut 2 bases from V and 3 bases from J; bases unmatched to any gene: 9. CDR1 and CDR2 from the germline V gene are MGHDK and SYGVNS. The CDR3 sequence is CASSELGTDLHYGYTF. DNA of the CDR3: TGTGCCAGCAGTGAACTGGGGACAGATCTCCACTATGGCTACACCTTC.

The chain couples TRBV27 to TRBJ1-2; a possible D gene is TRBD1 (5 bases). Germline V gene data show CDR1 as MNHEY and CDR2 as SMNVEV (reference sequence). The CDR3 runs to 16 residues. Trimming left V 4 bases short and J 7 bases short, with 22 bases between. The CDR3, as DNA: TGTGCCAGCAGTTCTTCCCGGGTTAACAGGATTAGTGGCTACACCTTC. It yields the protein CASSSSRVNRISGYTF.

J is TRBJ2-7 and V is TRBV7-8; D may be TRBD2 (5 bases). Trimming left V 1 base short and J 6 bases short, with 13 bases between. CDR3 size: 14 residues. Germline CDR1 reads SGHVS; CDR2 reads FQNEAQ. The CDR3 loop reads CASSLVLSEGEQYF. CDR3 coding DNA: TGTGCCAGCAGCTTAGTACTGAGCGAGGGCGAGCAGTACTTC. Full variable domain (outside the CDR3, taken from reference TRBV7-8 and TRBJ2-7): GAGVSQSPRYKVAKRGQDVALRCDPISGHVSLFWYQQALGQGPEFLTYFQNEAQLDKSGLPSDRFFAERPEGSVSTLKIQRTQQEDSAVYLCASSLVLSEGEQYFGPGTRLTVT.

The CDR3 coding sequence is TGCGCCAGCAGCTCCCAGACAGGGGGCGTTGGAAACACCATATATTTT. This translates into CASSSQTGGVGNTIYF. The rearrangement joins TRBV5-1 to TRBJ1-3; the match to TRBD1 covers 10 bases. The CDR3 totals 16 residues. Trimming cost V 3 bases and J 3 bases; bases outside gene matches: 6. The germline CDR1 and CDR2 sequences are SGHRS and YFSETQ.

J is TRBJ2-5 and V is TRBV19; TRBD2 matches 10 bases. The CDR3 covers 15 residues. Germline V CDR1 and CDR2: LNHDA, SQIVND (reference sequence). V lost 5 bases, J lost 5 bases, and 8 bases stayed unmatched. CDR3 protein: CASSSVAGGLETQYF. For the CDR3, the DNA is TGTGCCAGTAGTTCCGTAGCGGGAGGTCTGGAGACCCAGTACTTC. Drawing the rest from reference TRBV19 and TRBJ2-5, the complete variable domain is DGGITQSPKYLFRKEGQNVTLSCEQNLNHDAMYWYRQDPGQGLRLIYYSQIVNDFQKGDIAEGYSVSREKKESFPLTVTSAQKNPTAFYLCASSSVAGGLETQYFGPGTRLLVL.

This clone was found a few times. The chain is built from TRBV4-1 and TRBJ1-1, with 9 bases that match TRBD1. Germline V gene sequence: CDR1 MGHRA, CDR2 YSYEKL. V gave up 2 bases and J gave up 1 base; unmatched junction bases: 11. This CDR3 is 18 amino acids long. The CDR3 sequence: CASSQTGQGWRRNTEAFF. CDR3 nucleotides: TGCGCCAGCAGCCAAACGGGACAGGGATGGCGTCGGAACACTGAAGCTTTCTTT.

V gene TRBV28 combines with J gene TRBJ1-5, with TRBD1 as a possible D gene (5 bases). V was shortened by 5 bases and J by 3 bases, with 11 bases between the two germline ends. From germline, CDR1 is MDHEN and CDR2 SYDVKM. CDR3 length: 14 amino acids. This CDR3 reads CASSRGVVNQPQHF. The CDR3 coding sequence is TGTGCCAGCAGTCGGGGGGTGGTCAATCAGCCCCAGCATTTT.

J is TRBJ1-2 and V is TRBV7-2, with a tentative D call TRBD1 (5 bases). V gave up 0 bases and J gave up 1 base, with 6 bases separating them. The CDR3 sequence is 14 residues long. Germline loops: CDR1 SGHTA, CDR2 FQGNSA. CDR3 loop: CASSLATVNYGYTF. The CDR3 coding sequence is TGTGCCAGCAGCTTAGCGACAGTTAACTATGGCTACACCTTC.